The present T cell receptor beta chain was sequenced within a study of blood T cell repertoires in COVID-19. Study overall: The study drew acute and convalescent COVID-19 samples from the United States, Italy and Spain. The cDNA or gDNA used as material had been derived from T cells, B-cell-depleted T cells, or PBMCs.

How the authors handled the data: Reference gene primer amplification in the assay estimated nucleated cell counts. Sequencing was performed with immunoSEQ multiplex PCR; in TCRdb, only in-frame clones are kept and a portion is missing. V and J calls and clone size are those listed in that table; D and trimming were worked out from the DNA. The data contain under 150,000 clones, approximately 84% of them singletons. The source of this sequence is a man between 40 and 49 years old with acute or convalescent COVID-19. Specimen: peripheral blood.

The CDR3 coding sequence is TGTGCCAGCAGCCTGAGGACAGGGGGCGAAACCGGGGAGCTGTTTTTT. It encodes CASSLRTGGETGELFF. The chain is built from TRBV7-6 and TRBJ2-2; 11 bases align to TRBD1. The germline V gene encodes CDR1 SGHVS and CDR2 FNYEAQ. The V and J ends lost 5 bases and 5 bases, in that order; junction bases with no gene match: 7. This CDR3 is 16 amino acids long.